This T cell receptor beta chain was sequenced in a study of blood T cell repertoires in COVID-19. The CDR3 covers 14 residues. Germline CDR1 is MNHEY and CDR2 is SVGAGI. With 6 bases removed from V and 2 bases from J, the gap between germline ends came to 14 bases. TCRdb's table, derived via immunoSEQ multiplex PCR, lists solely in-frame clones and lacks some. The sample lists hundreds of thousands of clones; about nine tenths were seen once. The chain couples TRBV6-5 to TRBJ2-7; D is perhaps TRBD1 (6 bases). The sequenced sample was peripheral blood. The receptor was derived from a woman under 30 with acute or convalescent COVID-19. The CDR3 sequence: CASRNGQKTYEQYF. CDR3 DNA: TGTGCCAGCAGAAACGGACAGAAAACCTACGAGCAGTACTTC.